Listed below are T cell receptor beta chains from one sample, sequenced in a study of blood T cell repertoires in COVID-19. Some clones are missing from TCRdb's copy, which holds only in-frame ones; the method was immunoSEQ multiplex PCR. Found here are under 60,000 clones, around 80% of them singletons; the top ten hold 20% to 30%. The sample was peripheral blood. The receptors come from a man in his 70s with acute or convalescent COVID-19. The CDR3 runs from the conserved cysteine through the conserved F or W. Clone size appears in some rows only: once, few, many, or a class for an expanded clone.

CDR3 | J | size | V
CASSVLAGNEQFF | TRBJ2-1 | . | TRBV9
CAPREELQPQHF | TRBJ1-5 | . | TRBV9
CASSPGQVSTDTQYF | TRBJ2-3 | . | TRBV27
CAWSVVGAETQYF | TRBJ2-5 | . | TRBV30
CASILGTGGGYEQYF | TRBJ2-7 | . | TRBV27
CASSVTSAIGETQYF | TRBJ2-5 | . | TRBV9
CASSQSGATGSEQYF | TRBJ2-7 | . | TRBV6-5
CASSLVQEGSREQYF | TRBJ2-7 | . | TRBV7-6
CASSLQGKYTEAFF | TRBJ1-1 | few | TRBV7-9
CASSVLGVDNEQFF | TRBJ2-1 | . | TRBV9
CASSLGAYNQPQHF | TRBJ1-5 | . | TRBV5-6
CASSRDFGSNQPQHF | TRBJ1-5 | . | TRBV6-4
CAISNGQLDSYGYTF | TRBJ1-2 | . | TRBV10-3
CASRQGGFGGELFF | TRBJ2-2 | once | TRBV7-2
CASNSRWEQPQHF | TRBJ1-5 | . | TRBV19
CAISQGESRIYGYTF | TRBJ1-2 | . | TRBV10-3
CASSEPGQDSTVEAFF | TRBJ1-1 | . | TRBV28
CASSEGGTSGERETQYF | TRBJ2-5 | . | TRBV2
CASSNLSGIGGELFF | TRBJ2-2 | . | TRBV19
CASSLDVADTQYF | TRBJ2-3 | few | TRBV7-8
CASSESRSGEKLFF | TRBJ1-4 | . | TRBV2
CATSRQRQGAENEQFF | TRBJ2-1 | . | TRBV15
CASTHGQGPYEQYF | TRBJ2-7 | . | TRBV7-9
CAGGRGMNYEQYF | TRBJ2-7 | . | TRBV30
CSAFVNEQFF | TRBJ2-1 | . | TRBV20-1
CASSLIDRGSPLHF | TRBJ1-6 | few | TRBV7-3
CAWAFADTQYF | TRBJ2-3 | . | TRBV30
CACTKGDTSYTF | TRBJ1-2 | . | TRBV30
CASSSGEGEQYF | TRBJ2-7 | . | TRBV12-3/TRBV12-4
CASSLLSGGGYTF | TRBJ1-2 | . | TRBV28
CASSEASGYSYEQYF | TRBJ2-7 | . | TRBV2
CASSKERVSAGGHSEQYF | TRBJ2-7 | . | TRBV21-1
CASSQDSHSRSGNTIYF | TRBJ1-3 | . | TRBV3-1/TRBV3-2
CATSRERGATRPQHF | TRBJ1-5 | once | TRBV15